Listed here are 5 T cell receptor beta chains from one sample, sequenced in a study of blood T cell repertoires in COVID-19. The method was immunoSEQ multiplex PCR; TCRdb's version includes in-frame clones alone and lacks a portion of them. This sample has about 51,000 clones; 86% occur once, and the top ten carry about 1.2%. The sequencing sample was made of peripheral blood. The receptors shown here come from a man aged 55 to 70 with acute or convalescent COVID-19.

The gene calls are TRBV2 and TRBJ1-2, with a tentative D call TRBD1 (6 bases). Looked up from germline, CDR1 is SNHLY and CDR2 is FYNNEI. The CDR3 consists of 14 residues. With 6 bases removed from V and 4 bases from J, the gap between germline ends came to 15 bases. The CDR3 here is CASSHRERGYGYTF. The CDR3 nucleotides read TGTGCCAGCAGCCACAGGGAGAGGGGCTATGGCTACACCTTC.

V and J are TRBV14 and TRBJ1-2; D ambiguous. Germline V gene data show CDR1 as SGHDN and CDR2 as FVKESK. The CDR3 covers 12 residues. V was pared by 4 bases and J by 3 bases, with 6 bases between. The CDR3 DNA reads as TGTGCCAGCAGCCCGGCGGACTATGGCTACACCTTC. Translated, it gives CASSPADYGYTF.

The chain has TRBV6-5 and TRBJ2-7; TRBD1 is a possible D gene (5 bases). V dropped 0 bases and J dropped 4 bases, with 10 bases sitting between them. Germline CDR1 reads MNHEY; CDR2 reads SVGAGI. This CDR3 spans 14 amino acids. This CDR3 reads CASSYSATVYEQYF. CDR3 DNA: TGTGCCAGCAGTTACTCGGCGACAGTTTACGAGCAGTACTTC.

This chain joins TRBV6-4 and TRBJ1-1; 8 bases are a match to TRBD1. V gave up 6 bases and J gave up 0 bases; unmatched junction bases: 9. The germline V gene encodes CDR1 MRHNA and CDR2 SNTAGT. The CDR3 has 16 amino acids. CDR3 protein: CASRTRDRRLNTEAFF. The CDR3 nucleotides read TGTGCCAGCAGGACCCGGGACAGGCGTTTGAACACTGAAGCTTTCTTT.

The V and J genes are TRBV7-3 and TRBJ2-3; 12 bases map to TRBD2. The CDR3 extends over 16 amino acids. J gave up 6 bases and V 4 bases, and 8 bases lay outside the gene matches. Per germline, CDR1 SGHTA and CDR2 FQGTGA. The CDR3: CASSSAGLAGTDTQYF. DNA for the CDR3: TGTGCCAGCAGCTCAGCCGGACTAGCGGGGACTGATACGCAGTATTTT. Full variable domain (missing parts from reference TRBV7-3 and TRBJ2-3): GAGVSQTPSNKVTEKGKYVELRCDPISGHTALYWYRQSLGQGPEFLIYFQGTGAADDSGLPNDRFFAVRPEGSVSTLKIQRTERGDSAVYLCASSSAGLAGTDTQYFGPGTRLTVL.